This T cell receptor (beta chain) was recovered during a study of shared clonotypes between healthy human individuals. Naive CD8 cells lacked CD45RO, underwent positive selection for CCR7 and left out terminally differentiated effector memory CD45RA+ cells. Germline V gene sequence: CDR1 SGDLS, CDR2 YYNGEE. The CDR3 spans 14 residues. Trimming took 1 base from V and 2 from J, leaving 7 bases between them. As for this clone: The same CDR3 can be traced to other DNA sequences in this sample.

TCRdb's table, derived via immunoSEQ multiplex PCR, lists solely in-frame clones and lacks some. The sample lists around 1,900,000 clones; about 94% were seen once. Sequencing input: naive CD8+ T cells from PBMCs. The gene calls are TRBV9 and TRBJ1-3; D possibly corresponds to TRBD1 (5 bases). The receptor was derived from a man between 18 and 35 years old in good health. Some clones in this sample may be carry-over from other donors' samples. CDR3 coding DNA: TGTGCCAGCAGCGTACAGGGAGCTGGAAACACCATATATTTT. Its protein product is CASSVQGAGNTIYF. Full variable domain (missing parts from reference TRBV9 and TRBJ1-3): DSGVTQTPKHLITATGQRVTLRCSPRSGDLSVYWYQQSLDQGLQFLIQYYNGEERAKGNILERFSAQQFPDLHSELNLSSLELGDSALYFCASSVQGAGNTIYFGEGSWLTVV.